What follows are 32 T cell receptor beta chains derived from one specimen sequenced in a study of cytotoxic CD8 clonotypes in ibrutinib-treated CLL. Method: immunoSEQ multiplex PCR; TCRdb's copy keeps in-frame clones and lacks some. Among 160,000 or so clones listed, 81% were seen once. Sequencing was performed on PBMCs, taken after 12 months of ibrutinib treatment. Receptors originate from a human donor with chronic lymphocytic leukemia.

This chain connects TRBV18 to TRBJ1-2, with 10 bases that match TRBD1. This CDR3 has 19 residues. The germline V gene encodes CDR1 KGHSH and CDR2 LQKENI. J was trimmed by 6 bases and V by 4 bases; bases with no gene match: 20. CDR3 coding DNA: TGTGCCAGCTCACTAATACTCCCGGGACAGGGGACAGAATTGGATGGCTACACCTTC. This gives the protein CASSLILPGQGTELDGYTF.

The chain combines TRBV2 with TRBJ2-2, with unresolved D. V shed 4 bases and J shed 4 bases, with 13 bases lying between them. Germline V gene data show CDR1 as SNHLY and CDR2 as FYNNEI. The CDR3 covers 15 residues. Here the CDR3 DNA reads TGTGCCAGCAGTGTTCTGGACGGAAGCACCGGGGAGCTGTTTTTT. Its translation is CASSVLDGSTGELFF.

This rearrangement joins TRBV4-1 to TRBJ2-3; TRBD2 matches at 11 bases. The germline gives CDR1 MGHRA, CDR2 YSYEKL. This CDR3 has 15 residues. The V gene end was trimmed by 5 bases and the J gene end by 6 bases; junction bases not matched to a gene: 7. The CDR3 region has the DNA TGCGCCAGCAGCTTGACTAGCGGGGCTTGGGATACGCAGTATTTT. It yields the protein CASSLTSGAWDTQYF.

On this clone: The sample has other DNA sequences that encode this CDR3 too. The CDR3 nucleotides read TGTGCCAGTAGTTCGGACAGAAACAATCAGCCCCAGCATTTT. This encodes CASSSDRNNQPQHF. This chain connects TRBV19 to TRBJ1-5, with TRBD1 as a possible D gene (6 bases). The CDR3 is 14 amino acids. The germline V and J ends were trimmed by 5 bases and 3 bases, with 11 bases remaining between them. Germline V gene data show CDR1 as LNHDA and CDR2 as SQIVND (reference sequence).

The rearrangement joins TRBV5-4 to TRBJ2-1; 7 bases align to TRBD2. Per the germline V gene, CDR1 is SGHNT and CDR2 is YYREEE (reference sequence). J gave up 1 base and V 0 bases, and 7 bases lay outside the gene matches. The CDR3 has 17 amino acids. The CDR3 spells CASSLGGGSGSYNEQFF. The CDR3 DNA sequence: TGTGCCAGCAGCTTGGGGGGAGGGAGCGGGTCCTACAATGAGCAGTTCTTC.

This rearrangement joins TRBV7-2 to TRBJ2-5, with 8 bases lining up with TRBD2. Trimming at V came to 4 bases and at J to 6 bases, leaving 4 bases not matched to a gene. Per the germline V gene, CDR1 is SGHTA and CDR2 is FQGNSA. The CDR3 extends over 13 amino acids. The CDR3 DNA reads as TGTGCCAGCAGCTCGAGCGGGGGACAGACCCAGTACTTC. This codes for CASSSSGGQTQYF.

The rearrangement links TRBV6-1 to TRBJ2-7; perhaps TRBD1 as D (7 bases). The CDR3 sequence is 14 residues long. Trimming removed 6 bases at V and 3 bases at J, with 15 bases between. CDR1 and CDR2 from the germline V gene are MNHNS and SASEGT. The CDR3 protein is CASRRGDSYYEQYF. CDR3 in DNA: TGTGCCAGCAGGAGGGGGGACAGCTACTACGAGCAGTACTTC.

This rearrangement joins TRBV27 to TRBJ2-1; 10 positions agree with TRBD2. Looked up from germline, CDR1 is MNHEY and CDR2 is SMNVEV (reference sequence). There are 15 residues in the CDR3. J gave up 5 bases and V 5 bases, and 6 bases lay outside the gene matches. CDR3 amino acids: CASSPIAGGHNEQFF. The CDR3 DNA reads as TGTGCCAGCAGTCCCATAGCGGGAGGCCACAATGAGCAGTTCTTC.

In DNA, the CDR3 is TGTGCCAGCAGCTTACAGGGCTACGAGCAGTACTTC. Its translation is CASSLQGYEQYF. The chain links TRBV5-5 to TRBJ2-7; a possible D gene is TRBD1 (6 bases). Trimming removed 2 bases from V and 3 bases from J, with 6 bases in between. The CDR3 has 12 amino acids. The V gene's germline CDR1 is SGHKS and CDR2 YYEKEE (reference sequence). Full variable domain (rest looked up from reference TRBV5-5 and TRBJ2-7): DAGVTQSPTHLIKTRGQQVTLRCSPISGHKSVSWYQQVLGQGPQFIFQYYEKEERGRGNFPDRFSARQFPNYSSELNVNALLLGDSALYLCASSLQGYEQYFGPGTRLTVT.

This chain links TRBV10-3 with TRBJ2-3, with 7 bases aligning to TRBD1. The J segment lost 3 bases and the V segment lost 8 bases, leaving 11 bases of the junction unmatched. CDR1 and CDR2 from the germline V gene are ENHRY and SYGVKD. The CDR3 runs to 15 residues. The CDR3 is CAISRGDRETDTQYF. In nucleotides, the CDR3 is TGTGCCATCTCTAGAGGGGACAGAGAGACAGATACGCAGTATTTT.

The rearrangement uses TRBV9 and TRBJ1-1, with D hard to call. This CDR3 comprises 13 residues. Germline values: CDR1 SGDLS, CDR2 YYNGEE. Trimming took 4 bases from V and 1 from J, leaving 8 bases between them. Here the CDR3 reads CASSPTTNTEAFF. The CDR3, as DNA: TGTGCCAGCAGCCCGACAACGAACACTGAAGCTTTCTTT.

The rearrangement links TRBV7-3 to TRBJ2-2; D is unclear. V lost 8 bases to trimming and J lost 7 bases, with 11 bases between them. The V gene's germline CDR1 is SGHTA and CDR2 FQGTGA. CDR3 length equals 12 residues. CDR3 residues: CASGLPGGELFF. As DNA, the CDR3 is TGTGCCAGCGGCCTCCCCGGCGGGGAGCTGTTTTTT.

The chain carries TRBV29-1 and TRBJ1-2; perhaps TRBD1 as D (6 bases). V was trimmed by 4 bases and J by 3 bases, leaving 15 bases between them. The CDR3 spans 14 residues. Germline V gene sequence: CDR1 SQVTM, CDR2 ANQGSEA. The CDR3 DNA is TGCAGCGTTGGGGGGGGCAGGGGCGACTATGGCTACACCTTC. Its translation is CSVGGGRGDYGYTF.

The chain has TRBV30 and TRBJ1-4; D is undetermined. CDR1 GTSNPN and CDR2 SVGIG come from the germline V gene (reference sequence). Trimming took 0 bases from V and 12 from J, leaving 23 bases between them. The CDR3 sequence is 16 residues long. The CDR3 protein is CAWSVQLQFATPQLFF. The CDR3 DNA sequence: TGTGCCTGGAGTGTACAGTTACAGTTCGCGACCCCCCAACTGTTTTTT.

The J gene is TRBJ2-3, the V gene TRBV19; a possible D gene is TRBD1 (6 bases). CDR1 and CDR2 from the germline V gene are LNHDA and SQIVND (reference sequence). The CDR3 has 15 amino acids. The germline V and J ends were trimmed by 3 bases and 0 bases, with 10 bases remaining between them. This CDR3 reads CASSIWDISTDTQYF. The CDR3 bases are TGTGCCAGTAGTATCTGGGACATAAGCACAGATACGCAGTATTTT.

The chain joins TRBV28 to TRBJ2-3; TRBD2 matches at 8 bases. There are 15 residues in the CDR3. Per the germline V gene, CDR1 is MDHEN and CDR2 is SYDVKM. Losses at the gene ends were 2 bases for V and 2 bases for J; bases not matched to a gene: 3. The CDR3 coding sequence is TGTGCCAGCAGTTTAGCGGGGGGACCCACAGATACGCAGTATTTT. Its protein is CASSLAGGPTDTQYF.

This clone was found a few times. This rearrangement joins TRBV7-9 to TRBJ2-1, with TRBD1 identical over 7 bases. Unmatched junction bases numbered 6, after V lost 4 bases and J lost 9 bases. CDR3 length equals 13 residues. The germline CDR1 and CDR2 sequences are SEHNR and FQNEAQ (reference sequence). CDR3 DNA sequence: TGTGCCAGCAGCTACGACAGGGAAGGTGAGCAGTTCTTC. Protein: CASSYDREGEQFF. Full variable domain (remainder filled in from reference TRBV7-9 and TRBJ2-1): DTGVSQNPRHKITKRGQNVTFRCDPISEHNRLYWYRQTLGQGPEFLTYFQNEAQLEKSRLLSDRFSAERPKGSFSTLEIQRTEQGDSAMYLCASSYDREGEQFFGPGTRLTVL.

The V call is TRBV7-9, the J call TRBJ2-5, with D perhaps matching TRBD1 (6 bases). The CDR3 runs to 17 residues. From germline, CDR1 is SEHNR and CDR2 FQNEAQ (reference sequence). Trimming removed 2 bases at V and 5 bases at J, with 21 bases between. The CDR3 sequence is CASSLINLDRLTETQYF. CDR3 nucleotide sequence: TGTGCCAGCAGCTTAATTAACCTCGACAGGTTGACGGAGACCCAGTACTTC.

Written as DNA, the CDR3 is TGTGCCAGCAGCCGCAGTGGTCTCACCAACTATGGCTACACCTTC. Its protein product is CASSRSGLTNYGYTF. The V and J genes are TRBV11-2 and TRBJ1-2; D ambiguous. The length of the CDR3 is 15 residues. Trimming took 5 bases from V and 2 from J, leaving 15 bases between them. The germline CDR1 and CDR2 sequences are SGHAT and FQNNGV.

The CDR3 nucleotides read TGTGCCAGCAGCCGACTAGGCCCCTATCAGCCCCAGCATTTT. Translation gives CASSRLGPYQPQHF. This chain connects TRBV6-5 to TRBJ1-5; the D is unclear. CDR1 MNHEY and CDR2 SVGAGI come from the germline V gene. Trimming removed 6 bases from V and 5 bases from J, with 14 bases in between. The CDR3 sequence is 14 residues long.

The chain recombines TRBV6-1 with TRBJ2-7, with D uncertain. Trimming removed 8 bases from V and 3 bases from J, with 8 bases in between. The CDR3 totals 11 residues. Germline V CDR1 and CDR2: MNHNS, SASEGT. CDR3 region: CASLRYYEQYF. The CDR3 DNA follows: TGTGCCAGCTTACGATACTACGAGCAGTACTTC.

This CDR3 is CASSYATENYGYTF. The CDR3 nucleotides are TGTGCCAGCAGTTACGCGACGGAAAACTATGGCTACACCTTC. This sequence joins TRBV6-5 and TRBJ1-2; no clear D. This CDR3 spans 14 amino acids. Trimming pared 2 bases from V and 2 bases from J, leaving 9 bases between. CDR1 is MNHEY and CDR2 is SVGAGI in the germline V gene.

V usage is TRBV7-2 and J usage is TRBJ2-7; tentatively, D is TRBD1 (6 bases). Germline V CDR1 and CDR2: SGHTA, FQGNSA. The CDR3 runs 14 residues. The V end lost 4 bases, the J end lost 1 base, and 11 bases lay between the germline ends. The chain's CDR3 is CASSYGTYSYEQYF. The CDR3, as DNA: TGTGCCAGCAGCTACGGGACATATTCCTACGAGCAGTACTTC.

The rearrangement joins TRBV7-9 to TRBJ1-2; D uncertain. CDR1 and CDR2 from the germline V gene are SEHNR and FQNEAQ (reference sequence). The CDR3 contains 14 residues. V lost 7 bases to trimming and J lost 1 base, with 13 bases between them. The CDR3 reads CASNPSGYNYGYTF. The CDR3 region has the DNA TGTGCCAGCAACCCCAGCGGCTATAACTATGGCTACACCTTC.

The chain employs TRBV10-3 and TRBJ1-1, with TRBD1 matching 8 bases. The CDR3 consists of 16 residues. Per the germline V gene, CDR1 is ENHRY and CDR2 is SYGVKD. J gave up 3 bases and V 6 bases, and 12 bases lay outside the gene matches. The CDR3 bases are TGTGCCATCAGACCCGACAGGGGCGGCGTTGACACTGAAGCTTTCTTT. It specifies CAIRPDRGGVDTEAFF.

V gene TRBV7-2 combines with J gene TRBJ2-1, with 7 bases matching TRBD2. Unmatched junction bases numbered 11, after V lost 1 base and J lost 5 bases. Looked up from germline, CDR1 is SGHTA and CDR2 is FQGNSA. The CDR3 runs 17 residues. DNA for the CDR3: TGTGCCAGCAGCTTAGTACGGCGGCTAGCGGCAAACAATGAGCAGTTCTTC. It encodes CASSLVRRLAANNEQFF.

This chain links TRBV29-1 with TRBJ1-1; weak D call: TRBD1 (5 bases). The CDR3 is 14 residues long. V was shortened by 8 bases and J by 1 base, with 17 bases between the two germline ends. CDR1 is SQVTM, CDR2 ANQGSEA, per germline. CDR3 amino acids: CSSGGGGGNTEAFF. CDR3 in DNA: TGCAGCTCCGGGGGGGGTGGAGGGAACACTGAAGCTTTCTTT.

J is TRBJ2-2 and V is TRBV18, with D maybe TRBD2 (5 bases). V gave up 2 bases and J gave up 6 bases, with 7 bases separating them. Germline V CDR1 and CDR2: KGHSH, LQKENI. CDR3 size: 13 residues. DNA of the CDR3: TGTGCCAGCTCACCAAGCGGAGCCGGGGAGCTGTTTTTT. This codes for CASSPSGAGELFF.

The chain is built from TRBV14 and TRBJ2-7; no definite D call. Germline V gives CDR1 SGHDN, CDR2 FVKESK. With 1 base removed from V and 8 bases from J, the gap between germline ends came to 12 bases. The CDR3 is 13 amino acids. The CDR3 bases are TGTGCCAGCAGCCAAGGCCCCTCCAACAAGCAGTACTTC. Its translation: CASSQGPSNKQYF.

CDR3: CASSQEEISVDTQYF. For the CDR3, the DNA is TGCGCCAGCAGCCAAGAGGAAATTTCGGTCGATACGCAGTATTTT. The chain carries TRBV4-1 and TRBJ2-3; D is ambiguous. Trimming took 0 bases from V and 6 from J, leaving 13 bases between them. Germline V gives CDR1 MGHRA, CDR2 YSYEKL. This CDR3 is 15 amino acids long.

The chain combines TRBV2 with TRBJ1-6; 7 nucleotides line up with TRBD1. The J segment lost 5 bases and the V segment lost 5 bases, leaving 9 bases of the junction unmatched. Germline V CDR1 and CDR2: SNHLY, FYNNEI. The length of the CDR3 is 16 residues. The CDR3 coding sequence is TGTGCCAGCAGTTGGGACAGTCCTCCCCATAATTCACCCCTCCACTTT. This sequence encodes CASSWDSPPHNSPLHF.

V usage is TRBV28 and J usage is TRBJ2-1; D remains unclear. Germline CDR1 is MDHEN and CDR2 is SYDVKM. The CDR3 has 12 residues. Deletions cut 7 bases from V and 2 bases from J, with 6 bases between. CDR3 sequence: CASTTAYNEQFF. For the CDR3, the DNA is TGTGCCAGCACCACAGCCTACAATGAGCAGTTCTTC.